The 11 T cell receptor beta chains presented below share a single source sample, sequenced in a study of shared clonotypes between healthy human individuals. Terminally differentiated effector memory CD45RA+ cells were excluded by CCR7 positive selection of CD45RO-negative cells. Profiling relied on immunoSEQ multiplex PCR, and the TCRdb table lists in-frame clones only, not all of them. The repertoire has 2 million to 2.5 million clones, approximately 94% of them found once; the top ten carry 1.5% to 2%. The specimen was naive CD8+ T cells from PBMCs. These receptors came from a man between 18 and 35 years old in good health. Some clones in this sample may be carry-over from other donors' samples.

The chain joins TRBV5-6 to TRBJ1-5, with D perhaps TRBD1 (6 bases). In germline, CDR1 is SGHDT, CDR2 YYEEEE. Trimming left V 4 bases short and J 0 bases short, with 14 bases between. This CDR3 spans 16 amino acids. CDR3 sequence reads: CASSAQGPNSNQPQHF. The CDR3 DNA follows: TGTGCCAGCAGCGCACAGGGTCCGAATAGCAATCAGCCCCAGCATTTT. Full variable domain (outside the CDR3, taken from reference TRBV5-6 and TRBJ1-5): DAGVTQSPTHLIKTRGQQVTLRCSPKSGHDTVSWYQQALGQGPQFIFQYYEEEERQRGNFPDRFSGHQFPNYSSELNVNALLLGDSALYLCASSAQGPNSNQPQHFGDGTRLSIL.

The J gene is TRBJ1-1, the V gene TRBV25-1; D perhaps matches TRBD1 (6 bases). The CDR3 is made up of 12 amino acids. V was cut by 10 bases and J by 0 bases, with 9 bases left in between. In germline, CDR1 is MGHDK, CDR2 SYGVNS. The CDR3 here is CATRTVNTEAFF. The CDR3 DNA reads TGTGCCACGCGGACAGTGAACACTGAAGCTTTCTTT.

The chain couples TRBV4-2 to TRBJ1-3; D perhaps matches TRBD1 (5 bases). This CDR3 has 15 residues. Between the trimmed V and J ends, which lost 0 bases and 5 bases, there was a span of 11 bases. Looked up from germline, CDR1 is LGHNA and CDR2 is YNFKEQ. CDR3 region: CASSQEEQVRNTIYF. For the CDR3, the DNA is TGTGCCAGCAGCCAAGAAGAACAGGTTAGAAACACCATATATTTT.

The chain recombines TRBV28 with TRBJ2-7; 11 bases fit TRBD1. V dropped 4 bases and J dropped 2; count of bases not matched to a gene: 7. The germline CDR1 and CDR2 sequences are MDHEN and SYDVKM. This CDR3 is built from 16 residues. CDR3 in amino acids: CASSSGQGANTYEQYF. For the CDR3, the DNA is TGTGCCAGCAGTTCTGGACAGGGGGCGAACACCTACGAGCAGTACTTC.

This clone was observed a few times. In the same sample, other DNA sequences code for this CDR3. V is TRBV6-5 and J is TRBJ1-1; D is unresolved. CDR3 size: 13 residues. The V end lost 0 bases, the J end lost 7 bases, and 9 bases lay between the germline ends. The germline gives CDR1 MNHEY, CDR2 SVGAGI. This CDR3 is CASSYSPGIEAFF. The CDR3 DNA follows: TGTGCCAGCAGTTACTCCCCCGGAATTGAAGCTTTCTTT.

This chain links TRBV10-3 with TRBJ2-7; D unresolved. The CDR3 is 15 amino acids. Germline V gives CDR1 ENHRY, CDR2 SYGVKD. Trimming took 0 bases from V and 5 from J, leaving 14 bases between them. The DNA for the CDR3 is TGTGCCATCAGTGAGTCACAGCTGGGGTATAACGAGCAGTACTTC. Translated: CAISESQLGYNEQYF.

The rearrangement links TRBV10-3 to TRBJ1-4; D gene uncertain. The CDR3 consists of 12 residues. V gave up 0 bases and J gave up 8 bases, with 4 bases separating them. CDR1 is ENHRY and CDR2 is SYGVKD in the germline V gene. CDR3 nucleotide sequence: TGTGCCATCAGTGAGTCAATGGAAAAACTGTTTTTT. Protein: CAISESMEKLFF.

The V gene is TRBV12-1, the J gene TRBJ2-7; the table calls TRBD1, which could not be checked here. TRBV12-1 is an annotated pseudogene. This CDR3 contains 14 residues. CDR3 loop: CASSLNRISYEQYF. The DNA for the CDR3 is TGTGCCAGCAGCCTTAACAGGATCTCCTACGAGCAGTACTTC.

This clone was seen just once. The CDR3 nucleotides are TGTGCCAGCAGCTTATGGGTTAGCCCCTCTGGAAACACCATATATTTT. Protein product: CASSLWVSPSGNTIYF. The chain has TRBV7-8 and TRBJ1-3; D remains unclear. The CDR3 extends over 16 amino acids. Germline CDR1 SGHVS, CDR2 FQNEAQ. Deletions cut 2 bases from V and 0 bases from J, with 11 bases between.

The rearrangement uses TRBV9 and TRBJ2-4; 11 bases match TRBD2. Germline loops: CDR1 SGDLS, CDR2 YYNGEE. This CDR3 has 19 residues. The V segment lost 4 bases and the J segment 2 bases; nucleotides outside the gene matches: 14. CDR3 in DNA: TGTGCCAGCAGCCACCCGATTAGCGGGAGGGCCGGGTCCAAAAACATTCAGTACTTC. This sequence encodes CASSHPISGRAGSKNIQYF.

As regards this clone: A junction boundary mismatches the germline segment, possibly from a read error. J is TRBJ2-5 and V is TRBV4-2, with D possibly TRBD1 on 6 matching bases. The length of the CDR3 is 14 residues. Germline V gives CDR1 LGHNA, CDR2 YNFKEQ. The CDR3 region has the DNA TGTGCCAGCAGGCAAGACAGGTCTTTCCAGACCCAGTACTTC. Encoded protein: CASRQDRSFQTQYF.